The 5 T cell receptor beta chains below come from one sample, sequenced in a study of regulatory T cells in long-lasting Graves disease. The TCR beta library used iRepertoire HTBI primers with Arm-PCR amplification of CDR3. TCRdb processed the multiplex PCR reads anew with MiXCR; each CDR3 protein has one entry. The sample lists about 430,000 distinct CDR3 sequences, about 15% seen once, with approximately 7.8% in the top ten. As for time point: newly diagnosed GD, antithyroid drugs for less than 3 months. RNA isolated from PBMCs was used to make the TCR library. These same data were also listed under a study on T cells in Graves' hyperthyroidism and ophthalmopathy.

The input for sequencing was peripheral blood mononuclear cells (PBMCs), taken at new diagnosis, from a patient treated with antithyroid drugs. The receptor source for this set is a woman in her 40s with Graves disease.

In this sample, this clonotype turned up many times. This chain links TRBV29-1 with TRBJ2-5; unclear D gene. V lost 4 bases, J lost 2 bases, and 11 bases lay in between. The CDR3 extends over 13 amino acids. From germline, CDR1 is SQVTM and CDR2 ANQGSEA. CDR3 coding DNA: TGCAGCGTTGCCCGGCTGGAACAAGAGACCCAGTACTTC. The encoded protein is CSVARLEQETQYF.

This clonotype was seen only a few times. This chain links TRBV29-1 with TRBJ2-7; the match to TRBD1 covers 9 bases. The V gene's germline CDR1 is SQVTM and CDR2 ANQGSEA. The V segment lost 4 bases and the J segment 5 bases; nucleotides outside the gene matches: 9. The CDR3 has 14 amino acids. The CDR3 here is CSVGGVQGADEQYF. In DNA form, the CDR3 reads TGCAGCGTTGGAGGCGTACAGGGGGCCGACGAGCAGTACTTC.

The chain has TRBV3-1 and TRBJ2-5, with 8 bases identical to TRBD2. The V gene end was trimmed by 6 bases and the J gene end by 4 bases; junction bases not matched to a gene: 4. CDR1 is LGHDT, CDR2 YNNKEL, per germline (reference sequence). The CDR3 consists of 13 residues. The CDR3 region has the DNA TGTGCCAGCAGGGCACGGGAGGGAGAGACCCAGTACTTC. Protein sequence: CASRAREGETQYF.

Details on this clonotype: A clone one base away is much larger, so this may be a read error. The V and J genes are TRBV7-2 and TRBJ1-1; the match to TRBD1 covers 12 bases. CDR1 and CDR2 (germline): SGHTA, FQGNSA. The CDR3 is made up of 15 amino acids. The CDR3 sequence is CASSTPRDRGRLACF. DNA of the CDR3: TGTGCCAGCAGCACCCCCCGGGACAGGGGGCGCCTGGCTTGCTTT.

This clonotype was seen many times. This chain connects TRBV11-3 to TRBJ2-5, with D possibly being TRBD2 (6 bases). CDR1 and CDR2 from the germline V gene are SGHNT and YENEEA. V lost 1 base and J lost 4, with 10 bases in between. This CDR3 comprises 14 residues. CDR3 region: CASSLGRALETQYF. In DNA form, the CDR3 reads TGTGCCAGCAGCTTAGGGAGGGCCCTAGAGACCCAGTACTTC.